The present T cell receptor (beta chain) was sequenced within a study of shared clonotypes between healthy human individuals. Findings of the study overall: Investigators collected only blood, and repertoires in tissues likely differ.

Worth noting for this clone: Its antigen is unknown.

Deep-level assay runs were performed. Every subset's genomic DNA went evenly onto several immunoSEQ plates. This table comes from immunoSEQ multiplex PCR, and its TCRdb copy is limited to in-frame clones, with some not included. Counted here are some 2 million clones, 90% to 95% occurring once; the ten biggest clones make up roughly 0.13%. V was shortened by 3 bases and J by 0 bases, with 5 bases between the two germline ends. Germline lookup yields CDR1 MNHEY and CDR2 SMNVEV (reference sequence). CDR3 length: 13 amino acids. Sample: naive CD4+ T cells sorted from blood. Subset: CD45RA+ positively selected. The TCR originated in a man aged 18 to 30 in good health. The chain has TRBV27 and TRBJ1-1; D not certain. The CDR3 spells CASSFVLNTEAFF. The CDR3 bases are TGTGCCAGCAGTTTCGTGCTGAACACTGAAGCTTTCTTT.